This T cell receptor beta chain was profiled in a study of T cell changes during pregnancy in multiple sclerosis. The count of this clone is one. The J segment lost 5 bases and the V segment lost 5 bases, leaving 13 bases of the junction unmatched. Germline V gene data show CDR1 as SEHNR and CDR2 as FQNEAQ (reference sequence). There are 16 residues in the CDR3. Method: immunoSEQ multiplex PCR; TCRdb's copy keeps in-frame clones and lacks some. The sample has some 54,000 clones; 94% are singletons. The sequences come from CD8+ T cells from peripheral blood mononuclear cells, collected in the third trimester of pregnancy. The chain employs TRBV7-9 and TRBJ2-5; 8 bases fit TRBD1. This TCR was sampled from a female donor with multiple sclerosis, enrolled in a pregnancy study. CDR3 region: CASSLMWTGPSETQYF. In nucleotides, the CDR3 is TGTGCCAGCAGCCTGATGTGGACAGGGCCCTCGGAGACCCAGTACTTC.